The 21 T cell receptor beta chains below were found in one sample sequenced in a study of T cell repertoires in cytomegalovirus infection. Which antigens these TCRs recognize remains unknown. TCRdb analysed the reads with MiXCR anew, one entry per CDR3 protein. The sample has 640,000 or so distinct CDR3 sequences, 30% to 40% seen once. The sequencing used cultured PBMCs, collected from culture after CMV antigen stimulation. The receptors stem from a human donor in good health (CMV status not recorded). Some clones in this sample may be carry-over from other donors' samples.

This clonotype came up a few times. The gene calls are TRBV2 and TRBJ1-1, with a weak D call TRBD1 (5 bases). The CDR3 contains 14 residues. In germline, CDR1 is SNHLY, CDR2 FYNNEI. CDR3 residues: CAGAVGQVNTEAFF. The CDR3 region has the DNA TGTGCGGGTGCCGTGGGGCAGGTTAACACTGAAGCTTTCTTT.

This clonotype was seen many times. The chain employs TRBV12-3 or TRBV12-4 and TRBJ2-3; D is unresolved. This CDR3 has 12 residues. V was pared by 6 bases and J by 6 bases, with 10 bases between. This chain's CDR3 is CASRRRLDTQYF. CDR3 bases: TGTGCCAGCAGGCGACGTCTCGATACGCAGTATTTT.

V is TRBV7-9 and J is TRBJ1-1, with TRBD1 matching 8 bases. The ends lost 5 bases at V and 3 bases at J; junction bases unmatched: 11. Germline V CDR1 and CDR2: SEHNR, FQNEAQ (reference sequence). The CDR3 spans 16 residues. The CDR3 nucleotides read TGTGCCAGCAGCCTAAGAAGCAGGGGGCACTACACTGAAGCTTTCTTT. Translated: CASSLRSRGHYTEAFF.

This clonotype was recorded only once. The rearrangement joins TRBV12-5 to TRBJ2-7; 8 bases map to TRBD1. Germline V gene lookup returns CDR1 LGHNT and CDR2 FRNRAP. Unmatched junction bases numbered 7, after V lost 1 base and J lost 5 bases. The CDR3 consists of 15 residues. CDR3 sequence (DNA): TGTGCTAGTGGTTTGGCACGACAGGGGAATGACGAGCAGTACTTC. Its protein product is CASGLARQGNDEQYF.

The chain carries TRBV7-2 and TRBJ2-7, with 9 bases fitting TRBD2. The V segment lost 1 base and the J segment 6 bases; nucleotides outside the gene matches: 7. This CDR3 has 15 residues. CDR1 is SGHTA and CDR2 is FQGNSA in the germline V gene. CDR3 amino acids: CASSLGRGGYREQYF. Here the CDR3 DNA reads TGTGCCAGCAGCTTAGGGCGGGGGGGCTACCGCGAGCAGTACTTC.

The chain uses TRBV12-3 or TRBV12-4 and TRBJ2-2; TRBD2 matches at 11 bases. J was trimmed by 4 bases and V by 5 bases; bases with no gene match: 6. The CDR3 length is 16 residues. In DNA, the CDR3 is TGTGCCAGCAGTACCGGGACTAGCGGACCCACCGGGGAGCTGTTTTTT. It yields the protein CASSTGTSGPTGELFF.

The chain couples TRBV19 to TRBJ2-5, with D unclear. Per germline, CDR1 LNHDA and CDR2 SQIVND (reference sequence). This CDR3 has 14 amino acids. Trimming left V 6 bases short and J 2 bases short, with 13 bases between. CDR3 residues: CASSALSRQETQYF. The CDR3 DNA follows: TGTGCCAGTAGCGCGTTATCGAGGCAAGAGACCCAGTACTTC. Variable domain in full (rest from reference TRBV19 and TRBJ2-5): DGGITQSPKYLFRKEGQNVTLSCEQNLNHDAMYWYRQDPGQGLRLIYYSQIVNDFQKGDIAEGYSVSREKKESFPLTVTSAQKNPTAFYLCASSALSRQETQYFGPGTRLLVL.

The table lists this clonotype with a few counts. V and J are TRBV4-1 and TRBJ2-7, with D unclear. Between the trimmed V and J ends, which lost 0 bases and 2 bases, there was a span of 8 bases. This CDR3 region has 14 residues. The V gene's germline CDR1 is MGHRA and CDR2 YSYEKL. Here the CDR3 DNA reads TGCGCCAGCAGCCAAGAGTTAAGACCCTACGAGCAGTACTTC. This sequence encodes CASSQELRPYEQYF.

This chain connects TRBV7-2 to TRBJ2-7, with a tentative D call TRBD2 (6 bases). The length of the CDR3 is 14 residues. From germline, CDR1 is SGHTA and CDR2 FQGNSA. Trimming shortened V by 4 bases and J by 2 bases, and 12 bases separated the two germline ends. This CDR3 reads CASSSGRIAYEQYF. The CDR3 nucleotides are TGTGCCAGCAGCTCCGGGAGAATAGCCTACGAGCAGTACTTC.

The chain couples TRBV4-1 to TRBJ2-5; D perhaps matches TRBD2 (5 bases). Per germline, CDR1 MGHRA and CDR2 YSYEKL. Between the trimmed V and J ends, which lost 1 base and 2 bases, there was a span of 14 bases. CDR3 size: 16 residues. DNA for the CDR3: TGCGCCAGCAGCCAAGGAGGGAGTACCTCGCAAGAGACCCAGTACTTC. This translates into CASSQGGSTSQETQYF.

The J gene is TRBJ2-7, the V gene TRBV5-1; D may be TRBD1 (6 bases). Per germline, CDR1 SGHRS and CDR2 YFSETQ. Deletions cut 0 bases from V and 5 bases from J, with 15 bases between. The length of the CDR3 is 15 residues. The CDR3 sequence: CASSLVDGGLDEQYF. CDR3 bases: TGCGCCAGCAGCTTGGTCGATGGGGGCTTGGACGAGCAGTACTTC.

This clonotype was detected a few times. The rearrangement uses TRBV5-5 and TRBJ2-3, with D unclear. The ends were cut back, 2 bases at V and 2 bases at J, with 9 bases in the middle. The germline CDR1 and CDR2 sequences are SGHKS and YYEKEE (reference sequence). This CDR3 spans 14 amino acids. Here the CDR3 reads CASSFGDVTDTQYF. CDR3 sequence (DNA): TGTGCCAGCAGCTTTGGGGATGTCACAGATACGCAGTATTTT. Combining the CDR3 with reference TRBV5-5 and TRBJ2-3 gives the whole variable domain DAGVTQSPTHLIKTRGQQVTLRCSPISGHKSVSWYQQVLGQGPQFIFQYYEKEERGRGNFPDRFSARQFPNYSSELNVNALLLGDSALYLCASSFGDVTDTQYFGPGTRLTVL.

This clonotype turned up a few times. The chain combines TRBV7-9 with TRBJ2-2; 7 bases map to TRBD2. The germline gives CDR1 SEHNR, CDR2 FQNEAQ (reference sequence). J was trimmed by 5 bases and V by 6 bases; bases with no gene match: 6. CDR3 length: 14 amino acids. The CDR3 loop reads CASSQLGGTGELFF. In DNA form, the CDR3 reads TGTGCCAGCAGTCAACTCGGGGGGACCGGGGAGCTGTTTTTT.

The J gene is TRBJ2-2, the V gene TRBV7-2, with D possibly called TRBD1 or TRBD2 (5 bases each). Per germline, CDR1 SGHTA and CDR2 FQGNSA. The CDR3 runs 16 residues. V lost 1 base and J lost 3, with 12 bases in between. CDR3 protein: CASSLGPRGDTGELFF. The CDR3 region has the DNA TGTGCCAGCAGCTTAGGGCCTAGAGGGGACACCGGGGAGCTGTTTTTT.

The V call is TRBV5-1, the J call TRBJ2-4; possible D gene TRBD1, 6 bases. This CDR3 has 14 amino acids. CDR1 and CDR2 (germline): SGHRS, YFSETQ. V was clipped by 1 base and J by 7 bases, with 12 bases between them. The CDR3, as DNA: TGCGCCAGCAGCTTGACAGGGTTCGACAACATTCAGTACTTC. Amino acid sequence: CASSLTGFDNIQYF.

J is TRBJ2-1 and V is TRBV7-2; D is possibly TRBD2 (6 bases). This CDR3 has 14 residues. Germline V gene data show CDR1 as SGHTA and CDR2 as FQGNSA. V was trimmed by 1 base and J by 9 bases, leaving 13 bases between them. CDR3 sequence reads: CASSLVPGVGEQFF. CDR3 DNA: TGTGCCAGCAGCTTAGTCCCGGGGGTGGGTGAGCAGTTCTTC.

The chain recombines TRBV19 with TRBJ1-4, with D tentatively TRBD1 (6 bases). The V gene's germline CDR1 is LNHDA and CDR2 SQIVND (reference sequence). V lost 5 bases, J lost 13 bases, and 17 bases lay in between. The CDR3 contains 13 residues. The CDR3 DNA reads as TGTGCCAGTAGTCGCGACTACAGGGTTGGACTGTTTTTT. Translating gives CASSRDYRVGLFF.

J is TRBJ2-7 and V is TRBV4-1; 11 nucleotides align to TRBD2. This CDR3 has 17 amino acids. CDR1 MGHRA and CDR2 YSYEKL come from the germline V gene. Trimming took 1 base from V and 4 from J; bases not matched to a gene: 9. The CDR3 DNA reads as TGCGCCAGCAGCCAAGTCCCGACTAGCGGGAATAGATACGAGCAGTACTTC. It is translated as CASSQVPTSGNRYEQYF.

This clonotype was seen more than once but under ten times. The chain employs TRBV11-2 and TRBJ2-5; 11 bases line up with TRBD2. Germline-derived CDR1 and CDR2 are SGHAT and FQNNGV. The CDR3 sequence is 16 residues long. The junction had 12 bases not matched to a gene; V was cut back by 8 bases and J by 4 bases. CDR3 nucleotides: TGTGCCAGCGGCGATACTACTAGCGGGGGAGGAGAGACCCAGTACTTC. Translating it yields CASGDTTSGGGETQYF. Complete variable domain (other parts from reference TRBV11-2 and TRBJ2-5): EAGVAQSPRYKIIEKRQSVAFWCNPISGHATLYWYQQILGQGPKLLIQFQNNGVVDDSQLPKDRFSAERLKGVDSTLKIQPAKLEDSAVYLCASGDTTSGGGETQYFGPGTRLLVL.

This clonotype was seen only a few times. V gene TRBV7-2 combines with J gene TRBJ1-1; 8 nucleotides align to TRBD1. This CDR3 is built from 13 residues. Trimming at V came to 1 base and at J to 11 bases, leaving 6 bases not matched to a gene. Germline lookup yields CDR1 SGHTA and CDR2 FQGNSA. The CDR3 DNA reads TGTGCCAGCAGCTTAGGACAGGGGTCCGGGGCTTTCTTT. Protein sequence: CASSLGQGSGAFF.

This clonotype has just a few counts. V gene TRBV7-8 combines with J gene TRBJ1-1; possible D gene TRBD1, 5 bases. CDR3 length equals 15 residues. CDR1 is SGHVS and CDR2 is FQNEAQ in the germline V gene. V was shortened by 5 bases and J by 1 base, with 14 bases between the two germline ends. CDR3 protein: CASSPGAPQNTEAFF. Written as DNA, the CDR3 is TGTGCCAGCAGCCCCGGGGCGCCGCAGAACACTGAAGCTTTCTTT.